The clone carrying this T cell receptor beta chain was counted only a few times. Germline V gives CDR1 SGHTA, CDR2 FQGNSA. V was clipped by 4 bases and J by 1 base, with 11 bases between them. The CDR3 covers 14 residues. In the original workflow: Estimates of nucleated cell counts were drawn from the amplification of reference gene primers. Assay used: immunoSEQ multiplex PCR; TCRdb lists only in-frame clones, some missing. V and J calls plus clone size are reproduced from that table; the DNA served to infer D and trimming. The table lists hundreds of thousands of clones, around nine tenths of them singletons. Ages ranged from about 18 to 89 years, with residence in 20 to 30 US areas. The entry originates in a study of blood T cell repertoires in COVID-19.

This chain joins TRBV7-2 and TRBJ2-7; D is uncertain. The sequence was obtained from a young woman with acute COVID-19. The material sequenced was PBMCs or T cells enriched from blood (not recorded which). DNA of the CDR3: TGTGCCAGCAGCTCGACCAGGTCTTCCTACGAGCAGTACTTC. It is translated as CASSSTRSSYEQYF.